Listed below are T cell receptor beta chains from one sample, sequenced in a study of blood T cell repertoires in COVID-19. Clones were sequenced by immunoSEQ multiplex PCR, and TCRdb holds only the in-frame ones, with some missing. The table has about 340,000 clones, around 80% seen once; the top ten hold 3%. Material: peripheral blood. The receptors were gathered from a man aged 25-45 years with active or convalescent COVID-19. Both conserved end residues are part of each CDR3. Fields, in order: J gene, D gene, clone size, V gene, CDR3 DNA, CDR3 protein. D genes are given only for firm matches. Only part of the rows carry a size: once, few, many, or a class if the clone is expanded.

J: TRBJ1-4; D: TRBD1; size: NA; V: TRBV5-5; DNA: TGTGCCAGCGCCCAGGGGGCTACTAATGAAAAACTGTTTTTT; CDR3: CASAQGATNEKLFF
J: TRBJ2-1; D: NA; size: NA; V: TRBV12-3/TRBV12-4; DNA: TGTGCCAGCAGTTTCAGCGGCTACAATGAGCAGTTCTTC; CDR3: CASSFSGYNEQFF
J: TRBJ1-2; D: NA; size: NA; V: TRBV7-2; DNA: TGTGCCAGCAGCTTAGGTGGGCCGGGGGGCATGGGCTACACCTTC; CDR3: CASSLGGPGGMGYTF
J: TRBJ1-1; D: NA; size: NA; V: TRBV5-1; DNA: TGCGCCAGCAGCTTGGTGCGGAGCGCTGAAGCTTTCTTT; CDR3: CASSLVRSAEAFF
J: TRBJ2-2; D: TRBD2; size: NA; V: TRBV7-8; DNA: TGTGCCAGCAGCTTGGGGACTAGCGGCGAGATCTGGGGGGACGCGAACACCGGGGAGCTGTTTTTT; CDR3: CASSLGTSGEIWGDANTGELFF
J: TRBJ1-5; D: TRBD1; size: NA; V: TRBV19; DNA: TGTGCCAGTAGGGACAGGGGGAATCAGCCCCAGCATTTT; CDR3: CASRDRGNQPQHF
J: TRBJ1-2; D: TRBD1; size: NA; V: TRBV9; DNA: TGTGCCAGCAGCGACCGGGACAGGGACTACTTTAACTATGGCTACACCTTC; CDR3: CASSDRDRDYFNYGYTF
J: TRBJ1-5; D: TRBD1; size: NA; V: TRBV4-2; DNA: TGTGCCAGCAGCCAGGCGAGTGGACAGGGAATCCAGCCCCAGCATTTT; CDR3: CASSQASGQGIQPQHF
J: TRBJ2-3; D: NA; size: NA; V: TRBV5-1; DNA: TGCGCCAGCAGCCGGGGGACAGCCCCAGATACGCAGTATTTT; CDR3: CASSRGTAPDTQYF
J: TRBJ2-1; D: TRBD2; size: NA; V: TRBV7-6; DNA: TGTGCCAGCAGCTATACCGGGACTAGCGTTTACAATGAGCAGTTCTTC; CDR3: CASSYTGTSVYNEQFF
J: TRBJ1-1; D: NA; size: few; V: TRBV29-1; DNA: TGCAGCGCCGCAGGGGTACGCACTGAAGCTTTCTTT; CDR3: CSAAGVRTEAFF
J: TRBJ1-1; D: NA; size: NA; V: TRBV15; DNA: TGTGCCACTCTGAGGCTTGGGGCCGGAGACGCTTTCTTT; CDR3: CATLRLGAGDAFF